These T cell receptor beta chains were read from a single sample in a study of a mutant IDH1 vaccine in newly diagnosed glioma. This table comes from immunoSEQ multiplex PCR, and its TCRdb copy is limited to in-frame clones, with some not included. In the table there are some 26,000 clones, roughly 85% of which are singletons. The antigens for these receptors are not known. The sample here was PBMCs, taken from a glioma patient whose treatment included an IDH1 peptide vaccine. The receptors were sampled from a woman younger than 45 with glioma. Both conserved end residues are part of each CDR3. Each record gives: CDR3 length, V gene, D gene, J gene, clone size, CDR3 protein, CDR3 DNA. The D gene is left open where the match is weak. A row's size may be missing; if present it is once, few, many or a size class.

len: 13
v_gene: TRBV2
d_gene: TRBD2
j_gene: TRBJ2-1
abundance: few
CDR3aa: CASRQRGMGEQFF
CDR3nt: TGTGCCAGCAGGCAGCGGGGGATGGGTGAGCAGTTCTTC

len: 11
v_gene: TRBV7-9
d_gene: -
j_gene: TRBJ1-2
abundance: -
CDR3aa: CASSSLREWVF
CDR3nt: TGTGCCAGCAGCTCGCTCCGGGAGTGGGTTTTC

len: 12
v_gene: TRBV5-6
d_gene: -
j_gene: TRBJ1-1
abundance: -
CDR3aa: CASTRQPLEAFF
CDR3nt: TGTGCCAGCACTCGACAGCCTCTTGAAGCTTTCTTT

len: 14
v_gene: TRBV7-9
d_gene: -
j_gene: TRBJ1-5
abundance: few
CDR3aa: CASSLIGADQPQHF
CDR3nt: TGTGCCAGCAGCTTGATAGGGGCTGATCAGCCCCAGCATTTT

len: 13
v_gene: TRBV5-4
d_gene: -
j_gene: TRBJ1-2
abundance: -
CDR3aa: CASSFQGGYGYTF
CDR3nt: TGTGCCAGCAGCTTCCAGGGTGGCTATGGCTACACCTTC

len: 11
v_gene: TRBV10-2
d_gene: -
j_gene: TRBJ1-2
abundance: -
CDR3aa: CASSEHYGYTF
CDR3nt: TGCGCCAGCAGTGAACATTATGGCTACACCTTC

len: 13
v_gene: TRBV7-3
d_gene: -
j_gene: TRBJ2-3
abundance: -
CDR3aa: CASSLQNTDTQYF
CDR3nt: TGTGCCAGCAGCTTACAGAACACAGATACGCAGTATTTT

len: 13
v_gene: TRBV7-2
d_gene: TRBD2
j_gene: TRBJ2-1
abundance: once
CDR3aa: CASSNSGDNEQFF
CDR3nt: TGTGCCAGCAGCAATAGCGGGGACAATGAGCAGTTCTTC

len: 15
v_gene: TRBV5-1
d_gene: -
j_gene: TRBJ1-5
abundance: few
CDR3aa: CASSLDRGADQPQHF
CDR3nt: TGCGCCAGCAGCTTGGACCGAGGGGCGGATCAGCCCCAGCATTTT

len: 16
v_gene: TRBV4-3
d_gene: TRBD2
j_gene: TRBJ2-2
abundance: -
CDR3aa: CASSQGLAGITGELFF
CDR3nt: TGCGCCAGCAGCCAAGGACTAGCGGGGATTACCGGGGAGCTGTTTTTT

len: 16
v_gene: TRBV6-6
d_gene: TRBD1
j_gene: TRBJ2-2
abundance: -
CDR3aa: CASSSPGTASTGELFF
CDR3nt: TGTGCCAGCAGCAGTCCCGGGACAGCTTCCACCGGGGAGCTGTTTTTT

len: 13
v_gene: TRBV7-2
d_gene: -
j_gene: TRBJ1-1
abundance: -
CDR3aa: CASSLASTREAFF
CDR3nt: TGTGCCAGCAGCTTAGCTAGCACCCGCGAAGCTTTCTTT

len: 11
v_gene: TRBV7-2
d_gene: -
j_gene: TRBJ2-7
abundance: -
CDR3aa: CASSLLREQYF
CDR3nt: TGTGCCAGCAGCTTACTTCGTGAGCAGTACTTC

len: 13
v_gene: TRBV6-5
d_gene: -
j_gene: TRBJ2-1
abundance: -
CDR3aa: CASSPLGAGEQFF
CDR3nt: TGTGCCAGCAGTCCCCTGGGGGCCGGAGAGCAGTTCTTC

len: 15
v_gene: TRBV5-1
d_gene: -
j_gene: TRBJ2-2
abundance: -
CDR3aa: CASSLYGESTGELFF
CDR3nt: TGCGCCAGCAGCTTGTACGGGGAGAGCACCGGGGAGCTGTTTTTT

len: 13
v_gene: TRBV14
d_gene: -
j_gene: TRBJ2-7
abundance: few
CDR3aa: CASSQSPGGRQYF
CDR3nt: TGTGCCAGCAGCCAATCCCCCGGGGGCCGGCAGTACTTC

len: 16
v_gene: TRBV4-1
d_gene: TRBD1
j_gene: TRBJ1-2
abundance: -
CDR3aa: CASSRGQGFSNYGYTF
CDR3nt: TGCGCCAGCAGCCGAGGACAGGGTTTTTCCAACTATGGCTACACCTTC

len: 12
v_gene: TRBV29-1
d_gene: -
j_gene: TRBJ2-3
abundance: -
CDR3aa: CTSSQTTDTQYF
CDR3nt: TGTACCTCCTCCCAGACCACAGATACGCAGTATTTT

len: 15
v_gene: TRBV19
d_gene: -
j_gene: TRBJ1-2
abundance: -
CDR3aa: CASSGMAKGVPGYTF
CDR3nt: TGTGCCAGTAGTGGGATGGCGAAGGGGGTCCCTGGCTACACCTTC

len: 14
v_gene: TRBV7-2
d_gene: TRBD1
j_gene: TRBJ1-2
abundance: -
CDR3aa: CASSMDRGYDGYTF
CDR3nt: TGTGCCAGCAGCATGGACAGGGGTTACGATGGCTACACCTTC

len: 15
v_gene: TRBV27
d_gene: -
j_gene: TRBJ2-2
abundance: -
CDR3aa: CASSPTALGTGELFF
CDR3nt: TGTGCCAGCAGCCCGACAGCCCTGGGGACCGGGGAGCTGTTTTTT

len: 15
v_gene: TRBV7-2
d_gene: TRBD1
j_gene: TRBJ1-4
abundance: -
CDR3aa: CASSLRQGMGEKLFF
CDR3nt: TGTGCCAGCAGCTTAAGACAGGGGATGGGTGAAAAACTGTTTTTT

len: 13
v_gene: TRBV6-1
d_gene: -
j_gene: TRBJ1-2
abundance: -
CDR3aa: CAIAYVANYGYTF
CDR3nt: TGTGCCATTGCGTACGTCGCCAACTATGGCTACACCTTC

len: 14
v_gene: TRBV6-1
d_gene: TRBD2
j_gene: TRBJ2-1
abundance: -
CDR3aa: CASSGPGTRNSEFF
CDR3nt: TGTGCCAGCAGTGGACCCGGGACTAGGAACAGTGAGTTCTTC

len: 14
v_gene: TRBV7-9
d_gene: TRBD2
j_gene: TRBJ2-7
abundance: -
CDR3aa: CASSSRTSNHEQYF
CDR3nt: TGTGCCAGCAGCTCTCGGACTAGCAACCACGAGCAGTACTTC

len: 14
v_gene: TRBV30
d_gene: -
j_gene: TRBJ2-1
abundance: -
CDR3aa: CAWNLGTRYNEQFF
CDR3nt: TGTGCCTGGAATCTTGGGACGCGGTACAATGAGCAGTTCTTC

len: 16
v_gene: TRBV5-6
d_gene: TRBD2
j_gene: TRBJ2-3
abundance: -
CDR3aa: CASSLIRLAGTDTQYF
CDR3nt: TGTGCCAGCAGCTTGATAAGGCTAGCGGGCACAGATACGCAGTATTTT

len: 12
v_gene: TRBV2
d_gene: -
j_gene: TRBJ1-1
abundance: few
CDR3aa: CATQLGNTEAFF
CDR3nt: TGTGCCACTCAATTGGGGAACACTGAAGCTTTCTTT

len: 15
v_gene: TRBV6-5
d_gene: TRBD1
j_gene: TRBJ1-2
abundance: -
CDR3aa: CASSFRRGRNYGYTF
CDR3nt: TGTGCCAGCAGTTTCCGCAGGGGGCGCAACTATGGCTACACCTTC

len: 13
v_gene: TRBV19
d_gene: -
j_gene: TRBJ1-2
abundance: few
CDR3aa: CASSDRGWNGYTF
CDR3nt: TGTGCCAGTAGCGATAGGGGTTGGAATGGCTACACCTTC

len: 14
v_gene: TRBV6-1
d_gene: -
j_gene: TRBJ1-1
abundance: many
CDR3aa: CASSSLGLHTEAFF
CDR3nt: TGTGCCAGCAGCTCGCTGGGGTTGCACACTGAAGCTTTCTTT

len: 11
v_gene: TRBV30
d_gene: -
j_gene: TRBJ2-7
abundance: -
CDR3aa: CAWSGRDEQYF
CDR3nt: TGTGCCTGGAGTGGAAGAGACGAGCAGTACTTC

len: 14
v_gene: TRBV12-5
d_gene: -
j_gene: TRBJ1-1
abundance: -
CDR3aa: CASGLWGGDTEAFF
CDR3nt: TGTGCTAGTGGTTTGTGGGGGGGGGACACTGAAGCTTTCTTT

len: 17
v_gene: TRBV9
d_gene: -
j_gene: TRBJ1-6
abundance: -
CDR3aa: CASSVEVRGDYNSPLHF
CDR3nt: TGTGCCAGCAGCGTAGAGGTCCGGGGGGATTATAATTCACCCCTCCACTTT

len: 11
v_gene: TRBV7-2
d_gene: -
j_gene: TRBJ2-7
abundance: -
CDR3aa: CASSLFREQYF
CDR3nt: TGTGCCAGCAGCTTATTCCGAGAGCAGTACTTC

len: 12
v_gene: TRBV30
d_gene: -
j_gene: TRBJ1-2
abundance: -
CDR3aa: CAWSLQAGGYTF
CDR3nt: TGTGCCTGGAGTCTCCAGGCAGGAGGCTACACCTTC

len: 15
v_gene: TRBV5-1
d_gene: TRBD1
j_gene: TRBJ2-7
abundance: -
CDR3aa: CASTDPGQGSHEQYF
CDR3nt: TGCGCCAGCACCGACCCTGGACAGGGGAGCCACGAGCAGTACTTC

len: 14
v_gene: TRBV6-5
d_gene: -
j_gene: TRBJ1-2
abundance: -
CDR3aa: CASSYSGTGAGYTF
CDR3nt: TGTGCCAGCAGTTACTCGGGGACCGGGGCTGGCTACACCTTC

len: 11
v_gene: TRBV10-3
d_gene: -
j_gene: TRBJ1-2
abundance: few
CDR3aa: CAISGSYGYTF
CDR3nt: TGTGCCATCAGTGGCTCGTATGGCTACACCTTC

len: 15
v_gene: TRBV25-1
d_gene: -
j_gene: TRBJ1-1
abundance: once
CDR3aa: CASSDIQGGVPEAFF
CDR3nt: TGTGCCAGCAGTGACATTCAGGGAGGGGTGCCTGAAGCTTTCTTT

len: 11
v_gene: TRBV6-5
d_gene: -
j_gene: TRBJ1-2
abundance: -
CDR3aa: CASTEGYGYTF
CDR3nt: TGTGCCAGCACGGAGGGTTATGGCTACACCTTC

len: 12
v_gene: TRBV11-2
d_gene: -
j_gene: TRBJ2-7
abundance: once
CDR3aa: CASSFGNYEQYF
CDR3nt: TGTGCCAGCAGCTTTGGCAACTACGAGCAGTACTTC

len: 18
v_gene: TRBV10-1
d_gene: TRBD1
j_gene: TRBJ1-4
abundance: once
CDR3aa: CAPLLGQGARATNEKLFF
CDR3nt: TGCGCCCCTCTCTTGGGGCAGGGGGCGCGGGCAACTAATGAAAAACTGTTTTTT

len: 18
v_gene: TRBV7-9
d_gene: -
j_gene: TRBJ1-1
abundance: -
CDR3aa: CASSSPNPTATMNTEAFF
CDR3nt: TGTGCCAGCAGCTCCCCGAATCCGACGGCGACCATGAACACTGAAGCTTTCTTT

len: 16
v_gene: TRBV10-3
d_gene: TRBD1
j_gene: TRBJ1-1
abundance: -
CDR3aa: CAIRTGTGDMNTEAFF
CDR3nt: TGTGCCATCAGGACCGGGACAGGGGATATGAACACTGAAGCTTTCTTT

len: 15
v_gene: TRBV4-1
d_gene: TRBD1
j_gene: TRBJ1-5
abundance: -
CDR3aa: CASSLGQGAAQPQHF
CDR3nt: TGCGCCAGCAGCCTTGGACAGGGGGCCGCACAGCCCCAGCATTTT

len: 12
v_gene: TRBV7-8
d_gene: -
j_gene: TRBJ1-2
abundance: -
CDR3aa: CASSGDHYGYTF
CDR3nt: TGTGCCAGCAGCGGCGATCACTATGGCTACACCTTC

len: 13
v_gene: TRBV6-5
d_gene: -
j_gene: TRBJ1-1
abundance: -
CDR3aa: CASSYQGTTEAFF
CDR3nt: TGTGCCAGCAGTTATCAGGGGACCACTGAAGCTTTCTTT

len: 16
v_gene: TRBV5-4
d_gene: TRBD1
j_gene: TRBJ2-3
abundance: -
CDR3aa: CASSDNPGQPTDTQYF
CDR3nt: TGTGCCAGCAGTGACAACCCGGGACAGCCCACAGATACGCAGTATTTT

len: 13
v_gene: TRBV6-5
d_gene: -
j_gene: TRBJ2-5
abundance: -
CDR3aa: CASSYFERETQYF
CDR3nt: TGTGCCAGCAGTTACTTCGAGCGAGAGACCCAGTACTTC

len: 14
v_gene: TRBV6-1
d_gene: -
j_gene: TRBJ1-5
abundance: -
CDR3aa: CASSATGSNQPQHF
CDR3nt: TGTGCCAGCAGTGCGACAGGATCTAATCAGCCCCAGCATTTT